This T cell receptor (beta chain) was captured in a study of cytomegalovirus exposure and HLA in healthy donors. About the study: A later analysis reported the approximately 120 validation repertoires used the same platform as the approximately 660 first-cohort repertoires. Notes on the study in general: For most TCR sequences rarity was the rule, although some public TCRs occurred in many donors. The study designated 160 or so TCR beta chains cytomegalovirus-associated.

Concerning this clone itself: Its specificity is not known.

Produced via immunoSEQ multiplex PCR; TCRdb's table is partial and in-frame only. This sample has 260,000 or so clones, with about 92% found just once. Looked up from germline, CDR1 is SGHRS and CDR2 is YFSETQ. This CDR3 is 17 amino acids long. V was trimmed by 2 bases and J by 3 bases, leaving 17 bases between them. The chain uses TRBV5-1 and TRBJ2-2, with D perhaps TRBD1 (6 bases). The sequence was collected from a woman aged 30 to 39 in good health and CMV-seronegative. Sequencing was done on a sample of PBMCs. CDR3: CASSLLTGRGDTGELFF. The CDR3 DNA is TGCGCCAGCAGCTTATTAACAGGGAGAGGGGACACCGGGGAGCTGTTTTTT.